The clone carrying this T cell receptor beta chain was seen only a few times. These data are taken from a study of blood T cell repertoires in COVID-19. As for the study in general: Spain, Italy and the United States supplied samples that represented acute and convalescent COVID-19.

V gave up 6 bases and J gave up 7 bases, with 20 bases separating them. The CDR3 spans 15 residues. Looked up from germline, CDR1 is SGHAT and CDR2 is FQNNGV. Authors' analysis steps: Estimation of nucleated cell counts relied on the amplification of reference gene primers. TCRdb's table, derived via immunoSEQ multiplex PCR, lists solely in-frame clones and lacks some. That table gives V, J and clone size, and the DNA gave D and trimming. Among roughly 280,000 clones, over 75% were seen once, and the ten largest hold 9.5% to 11%. The J gene is TRBJ2-3, the V gene TRBV11-2; perhaps TRBD2 as D (7 bases). The TCR originated in a woman in her 70s with acute or convalescent COVID-19. The sequencing input was peripheral blood. The CDR3 DNA follows: TGTGCCAGCAGTCCCTTAAGGGCGGGGGCTCATACGCAGTATTTT. This sequence encodes CASSPLRAGAHTQYF.